This T cell receptor (beta chain) was sequenced in a study of identical twins. After template switching added a universal primer site, the resulting cDNA carried unique molecular identifiers. One entry per CDR3 protein, called by TCRdb with MiXCR from the 5' RACE reads. The table lists about 190,000 distinct CDR3 sequences, roughly 15% of them singletons. The CDR3 spans 13 residues. The junction had 4 bases not matched to a gene; V was cut back by 1 base and J by 7 bases. Per the germline V gene, CDR1 is SGHAT and CDR2 is FQNNGV. This same sample was also taken into another study, of T cells expressing NK-cell markers.

The chain links TRBV11-2 to TRBJ2-7; TRBD1 agrees at 7 bases. This TCR was recovered from a woman in her late teens or twenties in good health. The source material was CD8+ T cells sorted from blood. DNA for the CDR3: TGTGCCAGCAGCTTAGTAAGGGGGCGTGAGCAGTACTTC. It is translated as CASSLVRGREQYF.